This T cell receptor (beta chain) was captured by sequencing in a study of patients and donors after allogeneic stem cell transplantation. This CDR3 has 16 residues. CDR1 and CDR2 (germline): ENHRY, SYGVKD. With V trimmed by 6 bases and J by 0 bases, 5 bases remained unmatched. TCRdb reanalysed the RT-PCR reads using MiXCR and keeps one entry per CDR3 protein. Here the sample spans about a million distinct CDR3 sequences, more than 15% being singletons. This chain links TRBV10-3 with TRBJ2-3, with 11 bases matching TRBD2. The specimen was blood, either unsorted or a sorted T cell fraction (not recorded which). The TCR originated in a human donor who was either an allogeneic HSCT recipient or a stem cell or donor lymphocyte infusion donor (not recorded which). It is not recorded whose cells these are; they may come from a transplant donor. The CDR3 is CAISGTSGGSTDTQYF. The CDR3 DNA sequence: TGTGCCATCAGCGGAACTAGCGGGGGCAGCACAGATACGCAGTATTTT.